This entry lists 17 T cell receptor beta chains sequenced from one sample in a study of immune evolution from preneoplasia to lung adenocarcinoma (dated by TCRdb to the early 2020s). Receptors were amplified or captured by the immunoSEQ multiplex PCR assay. This is the immuneACCESS table as TCRdb keeps it, with only in-frame sequences that have V and J called. A part of the clones is gone; compared with another copy, unresolved V genes explain less than half, and the rest is unexplained. The sample table lists over 12,000 clones, approximately 81% of them with a count of one. The ten largest clones represent 4.2% of the sample. The source material was FFPE minimally invasive lung adenocarcinoma tissue. Read against the paper, the sample's cell subset or site label means: micro-invasive lung adenocarcinoma (MIA). The receptors come from a person aged 65 to 79 with lung adenocarcinoma.

This clone is a singleton in its sample. The chain couples TRBV4-1 to TRBJ1-1; D not resolved. The CDR3 is 15 amino acids. The ends were cut back, 1 base at V and 3 bases at J, with 12 bases in the middle. The germline V gene has CDR1 MGHRA and CDR2 YSYEKL. CDR3 protein: CASSQGTNRDTEAFF. CDR3 in DNA: TGCGCCAGCAGCCAAGGGACCAACCGGGACACTGAAGCTTTCTTT.

The chain joins TRBV27 to TRBJ2-1; D could derive from TRBD1 or TRBD2 (6 bases each). The CDR3 consists of 16 residues. Trimming cost V 3 bases and J 1 base, with 13 bases left between them. The germline V gene has CDR1 MNHEY and CDR2 SMNVEV (reference sequence). The CDR3 DNA follows: TGTGCCAGCAGTTTCCAATGGAGGGGGTCCTACAATGAGCAGTTCTTC. Amino acid sequence: CASSFQWRGSYNEQFF.

The chain employs TRBV2 and TRBJ1-2; D might be TRBD1 (5 bases). V dropped 9 bases and J dropped 5 bases, with 16 bases sitting between them. CDR3 length equals 13 residues. Germline V CDR1 and CDR2: SNHLY, FYNNEI. This CDR3 is CARRNREGYGYTF. Here the CDR3 DNA reads TGTGCCAGACGAAACCGAGAGGGGTATGGCTACACCTTC. Looking up the rest from reference TRBV2 and TRBJ1-2 gives the full variable domain: EPEVTQTPSHQVTQMGQEVILRCVPISNHLYFYWYRQILGQKVEFLVSFYNNEISEKSEIFDDQFSVERPDGSNFTLKIRSTKLEDSAMYFCARRNREGYGYTFGSGTRLTVV.

In the case of this clone: The junction departs from germline at one end; a sequencing error may be responsible. This chain connects TRBV7-9 to TRBJ2-2, with 7 bases aligning to TRBD1. The CDR3 sequence is 15 residues long. Germline loops: CDR1 SEHNR, CDR2 FQNEAQ (reference sequence). Written as DNA, the CDR3 is TGTGCCAGCAGCTCGACAGGGCCCAACAACGGGGAGCTGTTTTTT. It specifies CASSSTGPNNGELFF.

The chain carries TRBV6-1 and TRBJ1-1; 8 positions match TRBD1. V lost 6 bases to trimming and J lost 5 bases; unmatched junction nucleotides: 8. The CDR3 consists of 14 residues. The germline V gene has CDR1 MNHNS and CDR2 SASEGT. CDR3 sequence: CASSETGGWTEAFF. The DNA for the CDR3 is TGTGCCAGCAGCGAAACAGGGGGGTGGACTGAAGCTTTCTTT.

The chain uses TRBV19 and TRBJ2-1; weak D call: TRBD2 (6 bases). The CDR3 loop spans 15 amino acids. Germline values: CDR1 LNHDA, CDR2 SQIVND (reference sequence). The V and J ends lost 6 bases and 1 base respectively, with 13 bases between them. The CDR3 DNA follows: TGTGCCAGTAGCCAGACTAGATATTCCTACAATGAGCAGTTCTTC. It is translated as CASSQTRYSYNEQFF. Full variable domain (outside the CDR3, taken from reference TRBV19 and TRBJ2-1): DGGITQSPKYLFRKEGQNVTLSCEQNLNHDAMYWYRQDPGQGLRLIYYSQIVNDFQKGDIAEGYSVSREKKESFPLTVTSAQKNPTAFYLCASSQTRYSYNEQFFGPGTRLTVL.

This clone has a single count. V is TRBV28 and J is TRBJ1-2, with TRBD1 identical over 7 bases. V gave up 3 bases and J gave up 7 bases; unmatched junction bases: 8. The CDR3 spans 14 residues. CDR1 is MDHEN, CDR2 SYDVKM, per germline. The CDR3 DNA is TGTGCCAGCAGTTTGGGACAGCTGAAAGGTGGCTACACCTTC. Protein: CASSLGQLKGGYTF.

The chain has TRBV5-4 and TRBJ2-1; 7 bases are shared with TRBD1. CDR1 and CDR2 from the germline V gene are SGHNT and YYREEE (reference sequence). V trimming: 4 bases; J trimming: 3 bases; junction bases outside the gene matches: 7. The CDR3 length is 15 residues. The CDR3 protein is CASSIQGFDYNEQFF. The CDR3 DNA reads as TGTGCCAGCAGCATACAGGGGTTCGACTACAATGAGCAGTTCTTC.

The chain recombines TRBV30 with TRBJ2-1; the D is unclear. There are 11 residues in the CDR3. The ends were cut back, 2 bases at V and 9 bases at J, with 8 bases in the middle. Germline-derived CDR1 and CDR2 are GTSNPN and SVGIG (reference sequence). This CDR3 is CAWSTKGEQFF. For the CDR3, the DNA is TGTGCCTGGAGTACCAAGGGTGAGCAGTTCTTC.

This clone was recorded only once. The genes are TRBV6-5 and TRBJ2-5; no definite D call. CDR1 and CDR2 (germline): MNHEY, SVGAGI. CDR3 length: 14 residues. Trimming removed 2 bases from V and 4 bases from J, with 11 bases in between. The chain's CDR3 is CASSYAPGGETQYF. In DNA form, the CDR3 reads TGTGCCAGCAGTTACGCCCCAGGTGGAGAGACCCAGTACTTC.

This clone was recorded only once. This chain joins TRBV9 and TRBJ2-1; perhaps TRBD1 as D (6 bases). Deletions cut 4 bases from V and 6 bases from J, with 17 bases between. The CDR3 covers 15 residues. CDR1 is SGDLS and CDR2 is YYNGEE in the germline V gene. CDR3 sequence (DNA): TGTGCCAGCAGCCCCCGGGACAATGGATTCAATGAGCAGTTCTTC. It is translated as CASSPRDNGFNEQFF.

The V and J genes are TRBV5-6 and TRBJ1-4; the D gene is possibly TRBD1 (5 bases). With 4 bases removed from V and 7 bases from J, the gap between germline ends came to 11 bases. CDR1 SGHDT and CDR2 YYEEEE come from the germline V gene. This CDR3 is 13 amino acids long. CDR3 nucleotides: TGTGCCAGCAGCCAAGGGGCGGGTGAAAAACTGTTTTTT. Translating gives CASSQGAGEKLFF.

This chain links TRBV5-1 with TRBJ1-4, with TRBD1 matching 8 bases. CDR1 and CDR2 from the germline V gene are SGHRS and YFSETQ. J was trimmed by 7 bases and V by 0 bases; bases with no gene match: 8. The CDR3 is made up of 16 amino acids. DNA of the CDR3: TGCGCCAGCAGCTTGGCAGGGACAGGTGGGAGTGAAAAACTGTTTTTT. Its translation is CASSLAGTGGSEKLFF.

This clone was observed a single time. The chain employs TRBV23-1 and TRBJ2-3, with 12 bases that match TRBD2. TRBV23-1 is identified as an open reading frame with a role that is uncertain. This CDR3 has 21 amino acids. The trim removed 1 base at V and 0 bases at J, leaving 14 bases unmatched. CDR3: CASSQCKASGRAINSTDTQYF. CDR3 bases: TGCGCCAGCAGTCAATGTAAAGCTAGCGGGAGGGCCATAAATAGCACAGATACGCAGTATTTT.

V gene TRBV18 combines with J gene TRBJ1-1; TRBD1 aligns across 12 bases. Germline lookup yields CDR1 KGHSH and CDR2 LQKENI. Trimming removed 3 bases from V and 4 bases from J; junction bases left unmatched: 6. CDR3 length equals 16 residues. The CDR3: CASSPGTGGSRTEAFF. In nucleotides, the CDR3 is TGTGCCAGCTCACCGGGGACAGGGGGCTCGCGCACTGAAGCTTTCTTT.

The chain links TRBV7-3 to TRBJ1-5; tentative D call: TRBD1 (6 bases). Germline V lookup: CDR1 SGHTA, CDR2 FQGTGA. The CDR3 extends over 16 amino acids. V was trimmed by 7 bases and J by 6 bases, leaving 22 bases between them. The CDR3 coding sequence is TGTGCCAGCACCCATACCCCCCAGGGGTGCGGTCAGCCCCAGCATTTT. Protein product: CASTHTPQGCGQPQHF.

The count of this clone is one. This sequence joins TRBV9 and TRBJ2-2; D not resolved. Trimming removed 0 bases at V and 10 bases at J, with 10 bases between. Germline CDR1 reads SGDLS; CDR2 reads YYNGEE. There are 13 residues in the CDR3. CDR3 in amino acids: CASSVVQSKELFF. The CDR3 DNA sequence: TGTGCCAGCAGCGTAGTTCAGAGCAAGGAGCTGTTTTTT.